The next 9 T cell receptor beta chains were all read from a single sample in a study of CD8 T cells in ankylosing spondylitis. TCRdb called the 5' RACE reads again in MiXCR, with one record for every CDR3 protein. Here the sample spans 80,000 to 100,000 distinct CDR3 sequences, about 8.6% being singletons. Sequencing used blood, either unsorted or a sorted T cell fraction (not recorded which). These receptor sequences come from a male donor with ankylosing spondylitis or in good health (not recorded which).

This clonotype showed up many times. The DNA of the CDR3 is TGTGCCAGCAGACTCTTTCCGGGACACCAAGCCCAGCATTTT. Protein: CASRLFPGHQAQHF. V is TRBV6-1 and J is TRBJ1-5, with a possible D match to TRBD1 (6 bases). In germline, CDR1 is MNHNS, CDR2 SASEGT. Trimming shortened V by 6 bases and J by 11 bases, and 20 bases separated the two germline ends. The CDR3 contains 14 residues.

In its sample, this clonotype was seen many times. The J gene is TRBJ2-7, the V gene TRBV7-2; D possibly matches TRBD1 or TRBD2 (5 bases each). V shed 4 bases and J shed 1 base, with 14 bases lying between them. The CDR3 runs 15 residues. Germline V gene lookup returns CDR1 SGHTA and CDR2 FQGNSA. CDR3 loop: CASSYAGTGSYEQYF. In DNA, the CDR3 is TGTGCCAGCAGCTACGCCGGGACGGGTTCCTACGAGCAGTACTTC.

V usage is TRBV28 and J usage is TRBJ2-3, with 11 bases lining up with TRBD1. CDR3 length: 16 amino acids. V shed 5 bases, J shed 4 bases, and the junction held 8 bases outside the gene matches. Germline CDR1 reads MDHEN; CDR2 reads SYDVKM. The CDR3 DNA follows: TGTGCCAGCAGTGGAGGGGACAGGGGGTCCCCAGATACGCAGTATTTT. Translation: CASSGGDRGSPDTQYF.

The sample holds many counts of this clonotype. The chain combines TRBV6-2 or TRBV6-3 with TRBJ1-5; 8 bases map to TRBD1. V dropped 5 bases and J dropped 7; count of bases not matched to a gene: 10. The germline gives CDR1 MNHEY, CDR2 SVGEGT. This CDR3 has 15 amino acids. CDR3 region: CASSPDREGRQPQHF. In DNA form, the CDR3 reads TGTGCCAGCAGTCCGGACAGGGAGGGTAGGCAGCCCCAGCATTTT.

For this clonotype: Just one base apart from a much larger clone, this may be a read error. J is TRBJ2-1 and V is TRBV7-8; 11 nucleotides match TRBD2. The V and J ends lost 7 bases and 9 bases, in that order; junction bases with no gene match: 17. The CDR3 extends over 17 amino acids. CDR1 is SGHVS and CDR2 is FQNEAQ in the germline V gene. CDR3 bases: TGTGCCAGCATCCTCCAACACCTTAGCGGGAGGGCTCTTGAGCAGTTCTTC. It encodes CASILQHLSGRALEQFF.

At least ten counts were recorded for this clonotype. The chain has TRBV10-3 and TRBJ2-1; 8 bases line up with TRBD2. Germline CDR1 and CDR2: ENHRY and SYGVKD. With V trimmed by 10 bases and J by 10 bases, 12 bases remained unmatched. The CDR3 consists of 13 residues. This CDR3 reads CATQTSDKKEQFF. As DNA, the CDR3 is TGTGCCACCCAGACTAGCGACAAAAAGGAGCAGTTCTTC.

This clonotype was recorded at least ten times. The chain is built from TRBV4-3 and TRBJ2-1; D is undetermined. The length of the CDR3 is 15 residues. Between the trimmed V and J ends, which lost 0 bases and 7 bases, there was a span of 13 bases. Germline loops: CDR1 LGHNA, CDR2 YSLEER. In nucleotides, the CDR3 is TGCGCCAGCAGCCAAGATCGAAGCAGATTGAATGAGCAGTTCTTC. Amino acid sequence: CASSQDRSRLNEQFF.

The sample holds many counts of this clonotype. The V call is TRBV2, the J call TRBJ2-5, with a possible D match to TRBD1 (6 bases). Deletions cut 8 bases from V and 1 base from J, with 14 bases between. Germline V gene sequence: CDR1 SNHLY, CDR2 FYNNEI. This CDR3 region has 14 residues. The CDR3 reads CASPRTESQETQYF. CDR3 sequence (DNA): TGTGCCAGCCCTCGGACAGAAAGCCAAGAGACCCAGTACTTC.

This clonotype was observed at least ten times. The genes are TRBV9 and TRBJ2-3; D not resolved. V lost 0 bases, J lost 1 base, and 6 bases lay in between. This CDR3 comprises 14 residues. Looked up from germline, CDR1 is SGDLS and CDR2 is YYNGEE. CDR3 sequence: CASSVEGRTDTQYF. In DNA form, the CDR3 reads TGTGCCAGCAGCGTAGAGGGTCGCACAGATACGCAGTATTTT.